One T cell receptor (beta chain) is described in this entry. Antigen specificity is unknown. The germline gene is not matched at one end of the junction; a read error may be the cause. The data are from a study of cytomegalovirus exposure and HLA in healthy donors. Study-wide results and limits: Confirmation in vitro established that a few CMV-associated chains were specific for CMV antigens. There were fewer than 200 TCR beta chains listed as cytomegalovirus-associated. Within the approximately 110 validation repertoires, first-cohort TCR clusters tended to co-occur, according to a later analysis.

Libraries were prepared by immunoSEQ multiplex PCR; TCRdb keeps only in-frame clonotypes and omits some of them. In the table there are under 200,000 clones, just under 90% of which are singletons. The donors were members of the validation cohort comprising about 120 subjects, separate from the roughly 640-subject first cohort. The CDR3 has 15 amino acids. Germline V gives CDR1 SSHAT, CDR2 FNYEAQ (reference sequence). The genes are TRBV7-7 and TRBJ1-3; D call uncertain. Input material: PBMCs. The receptor's source is a man aged 18 to 35 in good health and CMV-seropositive. The CDR3 sequence: CASSPFIGSGNTIYF. The CDR3 region has the DNA TGTGCTAGCAGCCCCTTTATCGGCTCTGGAAACACCATATATTTT.